Below, 8 T cell receptor beta chains from the same sample are listed, as sequenced in a study of response to subunit inactivated influenza vaccine. TCRdb independently ran MiXCR on the RT-PCR reads; one entry per CDR3 protein. The sample carries 500,000 to 600,000 distinct CDR3 sequences, about 15% recorded once. The source material was PBMCs from blood, sampled roughly 12 days after vaccination. The receptors stem from a man aged 50 to 59 who received an inactivated influenza vaccine.

This clonotype was detected a few times. The CDR3 bases are TGTGCCAGCAGCGGGGGACTTAATGGACTTACCGGGGAGCTGTTTTTT. This sequence encodes CASSGGLNGLTGELFF. The V call is TRBV7-9, the J call TRBJ2-2; D is perhaps TRBD2 (6 bases). The germline CDR1 and CDR2 sequences are SEHNR and FQNEAQ (reference sequence). V dropped 5 bases and J dropped 5 bases, with 18 bases sitting between them. CDR3 length: 16 amino acids.

This clonotype has just a few counts. The J gene is TRBJ2-1, the V gene TRBV28; D remains ambiguous. CDR1 is MDHEN, CDR2 SYDVKM, per germline. The length of the CDR3 is 14 residues. Trimming left V 6 bases short and J 6 bases short, with 15 bases between. In DNA form, the CDR3 reads TGTGCCAGCAGCCCCGATGGGTCTGGCAATGAGCAGTTCTTC. Protein product: CASSPDGSGNEQFF.

The sample holds many counts of this clonotype. This chain uses TRBV7-8 with TRBJ2-2; D perhaps matches TRBD2 (7 bases). Germline lookup yields CDR1 SGHVS and CDR2 FQNEAQ. CDR3 length: 15 residues. V was cut by 7 bases and J by 5 bases, with 17 bases left in between. CDR3 residues: CASTQRGGGTGELFF. CDR3 in DNA: TGTGCCAGCACGCAGCGAGGGGGGGGGACCGGGGAGCTGTTTTTT. The full variable domain, its missing parts supplied by reference TRBV7-8 and TRBJ2-2, is GAGVSQSPRYKVAKRGQDVALRCDPISGHVSLFWYQQALGQGPEFLTYFQNEAQLDKSGLPSDRFFAERPEGSVSTLKIQRTQQEDSAVYLCASTQRGGGTGELFFGEGSRLTVL.

The sample holds a few counts of this clonotype. The V gene is TRBV7-6, the J gene TRBJ2-3; no definite D call. This CDR3 has 13 residues. V gave up 0 bases and J gave up 4 bases, with 5 bases separating them. Germline V lookup: CDR1 SGHVS, CDR2 FNYEAQ. For the CDR3, the DNA is TGTGCCAGCAGCTTAGCCGATGCAGATACGCAGTATTTT. Its protein product is CASSLADADTQYF.

This chain uses TRBV11-2 with TRBJ2-2; the D is unclear. V lost 4 bases, J lost 6 bases, and 24 bases lay in between. CDR1 is SGHAT and CDR2 is FQNNGV in the germline V gene. CDR3 size: 18 residues. Written as DNA, the CDR3 is TGTGCCAGCAGCTCCCCTTATTCGTTTAAGGGCCAGGCCGGGGAGCTGTTTTTT. Protein product: CASSSPYSFKGQAGELFF.

The table lists this clonotype with many counts. The chain links TRBV18 to TRBJ1-1, with D unresolved. Trimming cost V 0 bases and J 1 base, with 3 bases left between them. The CDR3 totals 13 residues. Germline V gives CDR1 KGHSH, CDR2 LQKENI. The CDR3 sequence is CASSPPGNTEAFF. Here the CDR3 DNA reads TGTGCCAGCTCACCACCAGGGAACACTGAAGCTTTCTTT.

This rearrangement joins TRBV7-9 to TRBJ2-3; D gene uncertain. The V gene lost 5 bases and the J gene lost 1 base, with 13 bases spanning the gap. The CDR3 has 15 residues. CDR1 is SEHNR, CDR2 FQNEAQ, per germline (reference sequence). The DNA of the CDR3 is TGTGCCAGCAGCCCCGCGACACCTGGCACAGATACGCAGTATTTT. This encodes CASSPATPGTDTQYF.

This chain joins TRBV18 and TRBJ2-5; D is uncertain. Trimming shortened V by 3 bases and J by 13 bases, and 21 bases separated the two germline ends. The CDR3 totals 14 residues. Germline CDR1 reads KGHSH; CDR2 reads LQKENI. DNA of the CDR3: TGTGCCAGCTCACCGGATGACGGATCCCCCGCTCGGTACTTC. Its protein is CASSPDDGSPARYF.